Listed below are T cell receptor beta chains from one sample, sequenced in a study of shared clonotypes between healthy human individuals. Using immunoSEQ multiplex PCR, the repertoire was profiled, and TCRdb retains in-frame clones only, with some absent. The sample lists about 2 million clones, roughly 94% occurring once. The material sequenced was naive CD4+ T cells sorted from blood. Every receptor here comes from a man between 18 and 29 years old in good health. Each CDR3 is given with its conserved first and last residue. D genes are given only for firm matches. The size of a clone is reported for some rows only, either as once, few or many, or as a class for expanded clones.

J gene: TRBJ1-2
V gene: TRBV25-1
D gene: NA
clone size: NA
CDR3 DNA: TGTGCCAGCAGTGGTGGAATTCGGGGCTACACCTTC
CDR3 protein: CASSGGIRGYTF

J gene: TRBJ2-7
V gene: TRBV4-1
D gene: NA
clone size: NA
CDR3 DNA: TGCGCCAGCAGCCAAAAGGGGGGTGCACGCTCCTACGAGCAGTACTTC
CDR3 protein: CASSQKGGARSYEQYF

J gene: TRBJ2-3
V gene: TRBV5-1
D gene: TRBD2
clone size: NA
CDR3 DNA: TGCGCCAGCAGCAAAGGGACTAGCGGGGGGACAGATACGCAGTATTTT
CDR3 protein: CASSKGTSGGTDTQYF

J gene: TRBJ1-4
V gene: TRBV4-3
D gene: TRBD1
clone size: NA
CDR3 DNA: TGCGCCAGCAGCCCCGGACAGGGGTATGAAAAACTGTTTTTT
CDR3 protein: CASSPGQGYEKLFF

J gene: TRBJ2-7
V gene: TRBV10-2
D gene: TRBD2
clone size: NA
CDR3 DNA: TGCGCCAGCAGAGCGGGAGACGCCTCCTACGAGCAGTACTTC
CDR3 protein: CASRAGDASYEQYF

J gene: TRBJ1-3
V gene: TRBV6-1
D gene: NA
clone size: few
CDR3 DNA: TGTGCCAGCATCAGCTCTGGAAACACCATATATTTT
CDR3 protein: CASISSGNTIYF

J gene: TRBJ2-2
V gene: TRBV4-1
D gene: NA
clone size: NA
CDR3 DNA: TGCGCCAGCAGCCAACTAGACAGAGCCACCGGGGAGCTGTTTTTT
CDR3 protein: CASSQLDRATGELFF

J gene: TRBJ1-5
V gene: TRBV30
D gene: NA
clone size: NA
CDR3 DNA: TGTGCCTGGAGGTCAACCGGCACAGGCTATCAGCCCCAGCATTTT
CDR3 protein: CAWRSTGTGYQPQHF

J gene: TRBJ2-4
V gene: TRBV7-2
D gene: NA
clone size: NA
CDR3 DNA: TGTGCCAGCAGCTTAGTGGTTAGCGGTCTAGCCAAAAGCATTCAGTACTTC
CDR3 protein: CASSLVVSGLAKSIQYF

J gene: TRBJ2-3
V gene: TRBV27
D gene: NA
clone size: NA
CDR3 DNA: TGTGCCAGCAGTTTCTACCGGGACCAGACAGATACGCAGTATTTT
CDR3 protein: CASSFYRDQTDTQYF

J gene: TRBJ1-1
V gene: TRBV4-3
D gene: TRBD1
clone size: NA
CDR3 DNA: TGCGCCAGCAGCCGGACAGGATGGAACACTGAAGCTTTCTTT
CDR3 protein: CASSRTGWNTEAFF

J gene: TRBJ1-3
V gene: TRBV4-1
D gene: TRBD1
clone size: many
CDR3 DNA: TGCGCCAGCAGCCAAGATAGGACAGGGGGCTTTGGAAACACCATATATTTT
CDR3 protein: CASSQDRTGGFGNTIYF

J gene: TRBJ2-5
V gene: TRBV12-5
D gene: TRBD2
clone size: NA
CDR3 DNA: TGTGCTAGTGGTTTGGGCGGACTAGCGGGAGATGGAGAGACCCAGTACTTC
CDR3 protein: CASGLGGLAGDGETQYF

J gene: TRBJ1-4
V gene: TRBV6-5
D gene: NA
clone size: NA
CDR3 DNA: TGTGCCAGCAGTTTAGGGGGAAACAGTTTGAATGAAAAACTGTTTTTT
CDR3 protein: CASSLGGNSLNEKLFF

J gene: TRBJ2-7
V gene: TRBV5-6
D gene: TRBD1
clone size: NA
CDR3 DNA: TGTGCCAGCAGCTGGACAGGGAACGAGCAGTACTTC
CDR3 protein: CASSWTGNEQYF